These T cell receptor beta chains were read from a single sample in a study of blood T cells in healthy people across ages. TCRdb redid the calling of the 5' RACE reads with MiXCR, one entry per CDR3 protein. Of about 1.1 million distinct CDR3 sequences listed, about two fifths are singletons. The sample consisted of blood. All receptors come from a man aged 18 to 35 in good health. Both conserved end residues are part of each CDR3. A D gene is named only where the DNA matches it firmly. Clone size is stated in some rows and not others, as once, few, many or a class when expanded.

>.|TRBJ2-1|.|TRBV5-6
TGTGCCAGCAGCTTGGGACGGACCAATGAGCAGTTCTTC
CASSLGRTNEQFF
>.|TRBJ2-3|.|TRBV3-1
TGTGCCAGCAGCCAAGTTTTAGACGACACAGATACGCAGTATTTT
CASSQVLDDTDTQYF
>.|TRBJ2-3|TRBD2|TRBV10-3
TGTGCCACTTTGGGAGGGCTGAGCACAGATACGCAGTATTTT
CATLGGLSTDTQYF
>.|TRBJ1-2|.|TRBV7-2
TGTGCCAGCAGCTTCGGGGGGGGGACCTACTATGGCTACACCTTC
CASSFGGGTYYGYTF
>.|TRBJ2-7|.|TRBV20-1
TGCAGGGCAAGTGTTAGCTCCTACGAGCAGTACTTC
CRASVSSYEQYF
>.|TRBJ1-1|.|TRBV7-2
TGTGCCCGCAGCTTAGGGGTGTCGGAGAACACTGAAGCTTTCTTT
CARSLGVSENTEAFF
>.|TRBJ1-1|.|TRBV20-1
TGCAGTGCCCCCTGGTACACAGGGTACACTGAAGCTTTCTTT
CSAPWYTGYTEAFF
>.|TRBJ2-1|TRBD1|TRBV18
TGTGCCAGCTCACCACGGTTCGGGACAGACTCCTACAATGAGCAGTTCTTC
CASSPRFGTDSYNEQFF
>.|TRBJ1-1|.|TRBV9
TGTGCCAGCAGCGATAGCCCGGCTACCATGAACACTGAAGCTTTCTTT
CASSDSPATMNTEAFF
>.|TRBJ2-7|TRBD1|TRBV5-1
TGCGCCAGCAGCTCCGGGACAGGGGCTTACGAGCGGTACTTC
CASSSGTGAYERYF
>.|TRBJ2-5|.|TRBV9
TGTGCCAGCAGCCCTCGGGTCGGGGTAAGCGATGAGCAGTACTTC
CASSPRVGVSDEQYF
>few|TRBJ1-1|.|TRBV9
TGTGCCAGCAGCGTAGCGGCAGGGGTGAACACTGAAGCTTTCTTT
CASSVAAGVNTEAFF
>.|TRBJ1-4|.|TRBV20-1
TGCAGTGCTAGATCGGGAACGAACAAACTGTTTTTT
CSARSGTNKLFF
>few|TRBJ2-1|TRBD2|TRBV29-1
TGCAGCGGCGGGAGAAGAGGTGGCAATGAGCAGTTCTTC
CSGGRRGGNEQFF
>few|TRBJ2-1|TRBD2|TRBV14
TGTGCCAGCAGCCTTTGGCGGGGGAGCTCCTACAATGAGCAGTTCTTC
CASSLWRGSSYNEQFF
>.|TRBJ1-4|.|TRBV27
TGTGCCAGCAGTCCACTGGACAGTTTTAGAGAAAAACTGTTTTTT
CASSPLDSFREKLFF
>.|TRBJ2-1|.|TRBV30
TGTGCCTGGAGTGTAGGTAGCAATGAGCAGTTCTTC
CAWSVGSNEQFF
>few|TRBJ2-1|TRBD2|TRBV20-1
TGCAGTGCTAGAGATAAATGGTTAGCGGGGGGCTCTGGGTCGGAGCAGTTCTTC
CSARDKWLAGGSGSEQFF
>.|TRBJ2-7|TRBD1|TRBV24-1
TGTGCCACCAGCATGATGCGGGACAGGGACTACGAGCAGTACTTC
CATSMMRDRDYEQYF
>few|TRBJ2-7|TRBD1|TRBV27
TGTGCCAGCAGTAGAACCTGGGGACAGGATTCCTCCTACGAGCAGTACTTC
CASSRTWGQDSSYEQYF
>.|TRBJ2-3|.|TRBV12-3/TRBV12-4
TGTGCCAGCAGTTTCGGTACCCGGGCAGACACAGATACGCAGTATTTT
CASSFGTRADTDTQYF
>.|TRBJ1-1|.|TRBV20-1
TGCAGTGTTAGGGGCGGGACTTTGGGTCGAACTGAAGCTTTCTTT
CSVRGGTLGRTEAFF
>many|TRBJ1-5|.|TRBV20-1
TGCAGTGTGGGCAGACGCAATCAGCCCCAGCATTTT
CSVGRRNQPQHF
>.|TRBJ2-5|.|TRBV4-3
TGCGCCAGCAGCCAGGGACATAGACAAGAGACCCAGTACTTC
CASSQGHRQETQYF
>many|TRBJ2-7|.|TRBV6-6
TGTGCCAGCAGTTACGCAGAGGGTTACGAGCAGTACTTC
CASSYAEGYEQYF
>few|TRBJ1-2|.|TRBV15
TGTGCCACCAGCAGAGATGAGGGACAAAGCTATGGCTACACCTTC
CATSRDEGQSYGYTF
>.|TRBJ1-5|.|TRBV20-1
TGCAGTGCTAGAAGGGAAGGAGATCAGCCCCAGCATTTT
CSARREGDQPQHF
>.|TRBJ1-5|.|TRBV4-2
TGTGCCAGCAGCCAAGATAGTGGGGCTCCCGGGGGTCAGCCCCAGCATTTT
CASSQDSGAPGGQPQHF
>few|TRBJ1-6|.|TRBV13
TGTGCCAGCAGCTCCTTGGGGGGACGGAGAAATTCACCCCTCCACTTT
CASSSLGGRRNSPLHF
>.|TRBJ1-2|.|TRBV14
TGTGCCAGCAGCCAAGCCGGGGATGGCTACACCTTC
CASSQAGDGYTF
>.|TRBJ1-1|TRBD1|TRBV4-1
TGCGCCAGCAGCCTCGGGTCGTTTGGACAGGGGAACACTGAAGCTTTCTTT
CASSLGSFGQGNTEAFF
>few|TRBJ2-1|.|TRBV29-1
TGCAGCGTTGACGGGCAGGGATGGTCCCTCGGTACGTTCTTC
CSVDGQGWSLGTFF
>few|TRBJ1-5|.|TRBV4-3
TGCGCCAGCAGCCAGGGTGCAGGAGATCAGCCCCAGCATTTT
CASSQGAGDQPQHF
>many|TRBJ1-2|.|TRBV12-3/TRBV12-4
TGTGCCAGCAGTACAGCACACTATGGCTACACCTTC
CASSTAHYGYTF
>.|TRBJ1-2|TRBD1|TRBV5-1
TGCGCCAGCAGCTTGGTCGTACAGGGACAGAACACTAACTATGGCTACACCTTC
CASSLVVQGQNTNYGYTF
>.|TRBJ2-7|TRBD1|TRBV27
TGTGCCAGCAGTTTAAGTGGGACAGGGAGTTACAATGAGCAGTACTTC
CASSLSGTGSYNEQYF
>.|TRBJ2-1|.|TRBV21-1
TGTGCCAGCAGCCCCGCGGGCACCTCTTACAATGAGCAGTTCTTC
CASSPAGTSYNEQFF
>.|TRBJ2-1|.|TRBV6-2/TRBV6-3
TGTGCCAGCAGTTACTCGACCTGGGAGACCCAGTTCTTC
CASSYSTWETQFF
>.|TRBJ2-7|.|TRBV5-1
TGCGCCTGCGGACCAGCTGATGCGGTCGAGCAGTACTTC
CACGPADAVEQYF
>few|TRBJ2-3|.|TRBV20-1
TGCAGTGCCCCCGGGGCTAACACAGATACGCAGTATTTT
CSAPGANTDTQYF
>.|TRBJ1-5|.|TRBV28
TGTGCCAGCAGCCACCCCCGGGACATCAATCAGCCCCAGCATTTT
CASSHPRDINQPQHF
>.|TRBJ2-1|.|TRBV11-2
TGTGCCAGCAGCCTGGACAGCGTGGGGTCCTACAATGAGCAGTTCTTC
CASSLDSVGSYNEQFF
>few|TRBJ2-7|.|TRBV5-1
TGCGCCAGCAGCTTGGCAGGGCAGGGACTCTACGAGCAGTACTTC
CASSLAGQGLYEQYF
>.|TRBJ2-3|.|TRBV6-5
TGTGCCAGCAGTCACCGGGCCCAAAGTCCAGATACGCAGTATTTT
CASSHRAQSPDTQYF
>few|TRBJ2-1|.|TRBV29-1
TGCAGCGTGCACCGGGCCGCCTATAGCTCCTACAATGAGCAGTTCTTC
CSVHRAAYSSYNEQFF
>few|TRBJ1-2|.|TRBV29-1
TGCAGCGTTGGTAGGATGGATGAGCGTGGCTACACCTTC
CSVGRMDERGYTF
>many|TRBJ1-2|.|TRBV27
TGTGCCAGCAGTTTCGGAAGAGCGAACTATGGCTACACCTTC
CASSFGRANYGYTF
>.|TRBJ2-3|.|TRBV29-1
TGCAGTTCCGCAGGGATATACACAGATACGCAGTATTTT
CSSAGIYTDTQYF